What follows is one T cell receptor beta chain and its context. Its matching antigen is unknown. This record comes from a study of T cell repertoires in cytomegalovirus infection. Study in general: CMV infection together with matching HLA type was indicated by public TCR beta signatures.

Broader study findings: Across the ex vivo response, the dominant clonotypes were HLA-C-restricted CMV-specific TCR beta clonotypes.

The CDR3 is 12 residues long. Germline loops: CDR1 MDHEN, CDR2 SYDVKM. Trimming took 7 bases from V and 0 from J, leaving 6 bases between them. Each CDR3 protein is one row after TCRdb ran MiXCR on the reads. Counted here are hundreds of thousands of distinct CDR3 sequences, roughly 30% occurring once; the ten biggest clones make up around 13%. The TCR sequence derives from a human donor in good health (CMV status not recorded). Some clones in this sample may be carry-over from other donors' samples. V usage is TRBV28 and J usage is TRBJ1-2, with D unclear. Material for sequencing was PBMCs. CDR3 DNA sequence: TGTGCCAGCAACTCCGCTAACTATGGCTACACCTTC. Translating it yields CASNSANYGYTF.